This passage covers 5 T cell receptor beta chains from one sample sequenced in a study of vaccination and CD4 T cells after COVID-19. For these receptors, no antigen is known. With the Oncomine TCR Beta short-read assay, DNA from cultured CD4+ T cells was sequenced. TCRdb reanalysed the PCR reads using MiXCR and keeps one entry per CDR3 protein. The sample includes 7,600 or so distinct CDR3 sequences, about 54% seen only once; the top ten take approximately 35%. Treatment meaning: roughly 11-day PBMC culture with coronavirus spike peptide pools or control peptides (ViraFEST assay). Input material: CD4+ T cells from blood, cultured in vitro. The origin of the receptors is a human donor who had recovered from COVID-19.

The chain recombines TRBV23-1 with TRBJ2-7, with D possibly being TRBD1 (7 bases). TRBV23-1 is an ORF, and what it does is uncertain. The CDR3 consists of 15 residues. V lost 0 bases, J lost 5 bases, and 14 bases lay in between. CDR3 in amino acids: CASSQSQDREDEQYF. The CDR3 DNA reads TGCGCCAGCAGTCAATCCCAAGACAGGGAGGACGAGCAGTACTTC.

V is TRBV6-1 and J is TRBJ2-3, with 9 bases lining up with TRBD2. The V gene's germline CDR1 is MNHNS and CDR2 SASEGT. The J segment lost 0 bases and the V segment lost 6 bases, leaving 4 bases of the junction unmatched. The length of the CDR3 is 15 residues. The CDR3 is CASRLAGASTDTQYF. The CDR3 region has the DNA TGTGCCAGCAGATTAGCGGGGGCTAGCACAGATACGCAGTATTTT.

The rearrangement joins TRBV6-2 or TRBV6-3 to TRBJ2-1; 7 bases align to TRBD2. Trimming took 6 bases from V and 12 from J; bases not matched to a gene: 8. The CDR3 is 12 residues long. Germline lookup yields CDR1 MNHEY and CDR2 SVGEGT. CDR3 residues: CASSPTSFGQFF. The CDR3 DNA sequence: TGTGCCAGCAGCCCGACTAGCTTCGGGCAGTTCTTC.

This rearrangement joins TRBV28 to TRBJ1-2; D is ambiguous. Germline loops: CDR1 MDHEN, CDR2 SYDVKM. The V end lost 8 bases, the J end lost 8 bases, and 18 bases lay between the germline ends. The CDR3 is 13 residues long. CDR3 sequence reads: CASRPSGSGGYTF. The CDR3 nucleotides are TGTGCCAGCCGACCCAGTGGGTCTGGCGGCTACACCTTC.

J is TRBJ1-2 and V is TRBV6-1; weak D call: TRBD1 (6 bases). The V and J ends lost 5 bases and 5 bases respectively, with 18 bases between them. The CDR3 length is 15 residues. From germline, CDR1 is MNHNS and CDR2 SASEGT. The CDR3 protein is CASSRSSSGQYGYTF. DNA of the CDR3: TGTGCCAGCAGTCGCTCCTCCTCAGGACAGTATGGCTACACCTTC.